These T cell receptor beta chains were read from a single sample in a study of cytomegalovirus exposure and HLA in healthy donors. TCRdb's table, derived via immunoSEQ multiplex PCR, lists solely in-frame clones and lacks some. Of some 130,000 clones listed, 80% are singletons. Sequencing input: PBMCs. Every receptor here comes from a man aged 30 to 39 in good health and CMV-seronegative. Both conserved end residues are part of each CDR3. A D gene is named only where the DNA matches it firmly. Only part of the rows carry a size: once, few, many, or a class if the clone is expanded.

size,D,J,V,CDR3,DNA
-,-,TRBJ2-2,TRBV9,CASSVRTGVVFGELFF,TGTGCCAGCAGCGTACGAACGGGAGTGGTATTCGGGGAGCTGTTTTTT
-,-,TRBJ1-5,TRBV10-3,CAISDPNRDYQPQHF,TGTGCCATCAGTGACCCCAACAGGGATTATCAGCCCCAGCATTTT
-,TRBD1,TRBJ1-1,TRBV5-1,CASSDRGNRASF,TGCGCCAGCTCCGACAGGGGAAATAGAGCTTCCTTT
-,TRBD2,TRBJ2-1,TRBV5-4,CASSSGAGVNNEQFF,TGTGCCAGCAGCTCCGGAGCGGGAGTAAACAATGAGCAGTTCTTC
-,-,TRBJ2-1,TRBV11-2,CASRQLWFHNEQFF,TGTGCCAGCCGACAGCTGTGGTTCCACAATGAGCAGTTCTTC
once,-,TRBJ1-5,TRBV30,CAWSLRGNQPQHF,TGTGCCTGGAGCTTAAGGGGAAATCAGCCCCAGCATTTT
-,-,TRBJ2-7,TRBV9,CASSARGQGGLDEQYF,TGTGCCAGCAGCGCCAGAGGGCAGGGGGGACTGGACGAGCAGTACTTC
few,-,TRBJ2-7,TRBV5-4,CASRNRGGPYEQYF,TGTGCCAGCAGGAACAGGGGGGGCCCCTACGAGCAGTACTTC
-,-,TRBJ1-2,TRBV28,CASSRGIADGYTF,TGTGCCAGCAGTCGCGGGATCGCCGATGGCTACACCTTC
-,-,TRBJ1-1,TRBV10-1,CASSEGRGLTEAFF,TGCGCCAGCAGTGAGGGCCGCGGTTTGACTGAAGCTTTCTTT
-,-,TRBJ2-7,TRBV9,CASSVETGSEQYF,TGTGCCAGCAGCGTAGAAACGGGGTCCGAGCAGTACTTC
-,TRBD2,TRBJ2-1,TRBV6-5,CASSYTGLAGVHEQFF,TGTGCCAGCAGTTACACGGGACTAGCGGGAGTGCATGAGCAGTTCTTC
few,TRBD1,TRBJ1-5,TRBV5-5,CASSGGTGSSNQPQHF,TGTGCCAGCAGCGGGGGGACAGGTAGTAGCAATCAGCCCCAGCATTTT
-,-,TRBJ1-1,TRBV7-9,CSSSFIATEAFF,TGTTCCAGCAGCTTCATAGCCACTGAAGCTTTCTTT
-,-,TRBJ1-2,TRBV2,CASRAGPGDYGYTF,TGTGCCAGCAGAGCAGGGCCGGGGGACTATGGCTACACCTTC
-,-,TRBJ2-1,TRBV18,CASSDSSYNEQFF,TGTGCCAGCTCGGACAGCTCCTACAATGAGCAGTTCTTC
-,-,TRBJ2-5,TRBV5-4,CASSLAAYQETQYF,TGTGCCAGCAGCTTGGCCGCGTACCAAGAGACCCAGTACTTC
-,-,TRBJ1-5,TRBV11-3,CASSPLGADQPQHF,TGTGCCAGCAGCCCCCTGGGGGCCGATCAGCCCCAGCATTTT
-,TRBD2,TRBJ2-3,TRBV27,CASSPTSVTDTQYF,TGTGCCAGCAGCCCGACTAGCGTCACAGATACGCAGTATTTT
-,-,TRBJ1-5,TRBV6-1,CTPCDSNQPQHF,TGTACCCCCTGCGATAGCAATCAGCCCCAGCATTTT
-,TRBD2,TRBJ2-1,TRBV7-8,CAGGSIGGYNEQFF,TGTGCCGGGGGGTCTATCGGGGGGTACAATGAGCAGTTCTTC
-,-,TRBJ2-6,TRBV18,CASSQRTGAGANVLTF,TGTGCCAGCTCTCAGCGGACGGGGGCTGGGGCCAACGTCCTGACTTTC
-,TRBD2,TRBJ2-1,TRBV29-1,CSVTSGGGREQFF,TGCAGCGTTACTAGCGGGGGGGGTCGGGAGCAGTTCTTC